Sequencing of this T cell receptor (beta chain) was carried out in a study of shared clonotypes between healthy human individuals. Findings and limits, study-wide: Of the naive CD4 clonotypes, about 5.4% were shared across several donors.

Only CD45RO-negative cells positively selected for CCR7 counted as naive CD8 cells, so terminally differentiated effector memory CD45RA+ cells were excluded. Profiled with immunoSEQ multiplex PCR; TCRdb holds only in-frame clones, not every one. In the table there are about 820,000 clones, more than 85% of which are singletons. CDR3 size: 16 residues. The trim removed 5 bases at V and 2 bases at J, leaving 9 bases unmatched. From germline, CDR1 is SEHNR and CDR2 FQNEAQ (reference sequence). As regards this clone: No antigen is known for it.

The source material was naive CD8+ T cells sorted from blood. The clonotype comes from a man aged 30 to 45 in good health. The gene calls are TRBV7-9 and TRBJ2-5; 9 bases are a match to TRBD1. The CDR3 reads CASSHHWDRDQETQYF. The CDR3 region has the DNA TGTGCCAGCAGCCACCACTGGGACAGGGATCAAGAGACCCAGTACTTC.